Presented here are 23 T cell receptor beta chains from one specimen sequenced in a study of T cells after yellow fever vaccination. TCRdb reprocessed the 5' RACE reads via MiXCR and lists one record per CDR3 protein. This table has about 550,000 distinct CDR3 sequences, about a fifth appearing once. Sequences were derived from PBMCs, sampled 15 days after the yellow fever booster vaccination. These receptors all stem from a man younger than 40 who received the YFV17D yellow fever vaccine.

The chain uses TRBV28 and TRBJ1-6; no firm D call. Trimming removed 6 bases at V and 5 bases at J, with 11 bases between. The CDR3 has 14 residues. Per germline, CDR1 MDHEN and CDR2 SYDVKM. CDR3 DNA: TGTGCCAGCAGCCCGGACCTAAATAATTCACCCCTCCACTTT. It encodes CASSPDLNNSPLHF.

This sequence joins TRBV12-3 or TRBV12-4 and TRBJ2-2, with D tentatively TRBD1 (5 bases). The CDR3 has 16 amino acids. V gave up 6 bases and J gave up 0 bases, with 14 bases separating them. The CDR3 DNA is TGTGCCAGCAGCCCTGGGGCAGGAACGAACACCGGGGAGCTGTTTTTT. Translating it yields CASSPGAGTNTGELFF.

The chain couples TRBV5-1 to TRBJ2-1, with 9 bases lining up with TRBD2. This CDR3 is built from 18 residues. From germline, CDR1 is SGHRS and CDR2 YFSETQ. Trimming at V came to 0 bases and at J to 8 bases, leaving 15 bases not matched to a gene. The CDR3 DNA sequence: TGCGCCAGCAGCTTGGCCCGGCTAGCGGGAATAACGGGGGATGAGCAGTTCTTC. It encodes CASSLARLAGITGDEQFF.

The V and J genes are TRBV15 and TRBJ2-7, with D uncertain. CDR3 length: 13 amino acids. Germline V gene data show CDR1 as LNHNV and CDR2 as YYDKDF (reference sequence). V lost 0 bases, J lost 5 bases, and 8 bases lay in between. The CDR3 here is CATSRDRLDEQYF. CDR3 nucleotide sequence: TGTGCCACCAGCAGAGATAGGCTAGACGAGCAGTACTTC.

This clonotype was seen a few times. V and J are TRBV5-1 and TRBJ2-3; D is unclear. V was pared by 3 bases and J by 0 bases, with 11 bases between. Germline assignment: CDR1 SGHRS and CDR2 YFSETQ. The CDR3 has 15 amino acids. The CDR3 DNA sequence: TGCGCCAGCAGCTCGGCCTACTCTAGCACAGATACGCAGTATTTT. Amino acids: CASSSAYSSTDTQYF. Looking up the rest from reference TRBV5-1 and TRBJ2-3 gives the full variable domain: KAGVTQTPRYLIKTRGQQVTLSCSPISGHRSVSWYQQTPGQGLQFLFEYFSETQRNKGNFPGRFSGRQFSNSRSEMNVSTLELGDSALYLCASSSAYSSTDTQYFGPGTRLTVL.

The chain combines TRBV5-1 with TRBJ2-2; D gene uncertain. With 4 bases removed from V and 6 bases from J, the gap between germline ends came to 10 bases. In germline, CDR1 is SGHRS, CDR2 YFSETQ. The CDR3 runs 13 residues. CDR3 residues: CASSEPLSGELFF. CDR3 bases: TGCGCCAGCAGCGAGCCCCTTTCCGGGGAGCTGTTTTTT.

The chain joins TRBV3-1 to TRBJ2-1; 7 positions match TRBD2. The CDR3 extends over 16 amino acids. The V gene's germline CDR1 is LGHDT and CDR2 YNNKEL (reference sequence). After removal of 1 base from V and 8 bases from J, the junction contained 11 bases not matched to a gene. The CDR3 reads CASSQARLLANDEQFF. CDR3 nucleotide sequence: TGTGCCAGCAGCCAAGCCCGATTACTAGCGAACGATGAGCAGTTCTTC.

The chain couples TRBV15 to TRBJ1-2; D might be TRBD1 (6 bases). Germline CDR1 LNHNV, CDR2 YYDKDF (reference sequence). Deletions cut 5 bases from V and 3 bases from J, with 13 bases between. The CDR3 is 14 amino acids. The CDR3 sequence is CATSAGGRDYGYTF. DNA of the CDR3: TGTGCCACCAGCGCCGGGGGGCGGGACTATGGCTACACCTTC.

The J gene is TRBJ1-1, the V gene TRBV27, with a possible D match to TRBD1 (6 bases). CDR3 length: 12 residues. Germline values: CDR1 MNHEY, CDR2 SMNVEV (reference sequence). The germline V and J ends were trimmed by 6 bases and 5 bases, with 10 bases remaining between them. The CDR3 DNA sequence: TGTGCCAGCAGGGGGGCTGGGACTGAAGCTTTCTTT. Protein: CASRGAGTEAFF.

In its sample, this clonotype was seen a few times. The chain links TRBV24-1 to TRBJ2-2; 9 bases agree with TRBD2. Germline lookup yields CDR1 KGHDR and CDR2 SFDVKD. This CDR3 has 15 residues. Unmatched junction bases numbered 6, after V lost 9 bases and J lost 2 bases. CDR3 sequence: CATSSGITNTGELFF. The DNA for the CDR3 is TGTGCCACCTCTAGCGGGATAACTAACACCGGGGAGCTGTTTTTT.

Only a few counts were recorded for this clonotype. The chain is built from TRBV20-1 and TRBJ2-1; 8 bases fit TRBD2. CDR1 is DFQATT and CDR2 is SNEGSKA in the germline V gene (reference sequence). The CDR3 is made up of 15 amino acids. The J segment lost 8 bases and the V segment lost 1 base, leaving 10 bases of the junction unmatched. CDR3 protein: CSARAAREGPHEQFF. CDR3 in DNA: TGCAGTGCTAGAGCTGCCCGGGAGGGCCCCCATGAGCAGTTCTTC.

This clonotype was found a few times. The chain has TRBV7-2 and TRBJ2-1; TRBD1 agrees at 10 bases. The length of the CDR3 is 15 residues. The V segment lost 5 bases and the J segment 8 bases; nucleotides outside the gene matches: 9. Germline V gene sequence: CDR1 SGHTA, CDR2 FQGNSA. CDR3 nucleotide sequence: TGTGCCAGCAGCCTACGGGACAGGGGTGGCTATGAGCAGTTCTTC. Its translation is CASSLRDRGGYEQFF.

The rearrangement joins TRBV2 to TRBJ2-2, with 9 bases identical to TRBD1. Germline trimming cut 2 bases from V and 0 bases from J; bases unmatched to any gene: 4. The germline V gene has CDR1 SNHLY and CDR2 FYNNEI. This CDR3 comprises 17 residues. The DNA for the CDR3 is TGTGCCAGCAGTGAACCATGGACAGGGGCGAACACCGGGGAGCTGTTTTTT. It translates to CASSEPWTGANTGELFF. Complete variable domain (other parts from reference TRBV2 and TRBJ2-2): EPEVTQTPSHQVTQMGQEVILRCVPISNHLYFYWYRQILGQKVEFLVSFYNNEISEKSEIFDDQFSVERPDGSNFTLKIRSTKLEDSAMYFCASSEPWTGANTGELFFGEGSRLTVL.

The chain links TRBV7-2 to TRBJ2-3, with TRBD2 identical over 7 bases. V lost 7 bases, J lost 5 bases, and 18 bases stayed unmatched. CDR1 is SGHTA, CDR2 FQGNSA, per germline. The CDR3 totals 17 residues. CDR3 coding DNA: TGTGCCAGCATTCCAACTCACTGGGGGAGGGCGGGAGATACGCAGTATTTT. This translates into CASIPTHWGRAGDTQYF.

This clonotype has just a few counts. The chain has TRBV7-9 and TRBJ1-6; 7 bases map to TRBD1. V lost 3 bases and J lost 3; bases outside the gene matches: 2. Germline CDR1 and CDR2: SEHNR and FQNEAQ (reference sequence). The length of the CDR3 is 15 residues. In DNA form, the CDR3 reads TGTGCCAGCAGCTTCCAGGGGGTCTATAATTCACCCCTCCACTTT. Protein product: CASSFQGVYNSPLHF.

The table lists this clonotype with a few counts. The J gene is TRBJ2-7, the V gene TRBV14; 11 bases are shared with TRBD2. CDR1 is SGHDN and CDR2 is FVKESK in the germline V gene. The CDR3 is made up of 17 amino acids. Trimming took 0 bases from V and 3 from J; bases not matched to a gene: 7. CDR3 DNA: TGTGCCAGCAGCCAAGATCGAACTAGCGGGAGATTCTACGAGCAGTACTTC. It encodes CASSQDRTSGRFYEQYF.

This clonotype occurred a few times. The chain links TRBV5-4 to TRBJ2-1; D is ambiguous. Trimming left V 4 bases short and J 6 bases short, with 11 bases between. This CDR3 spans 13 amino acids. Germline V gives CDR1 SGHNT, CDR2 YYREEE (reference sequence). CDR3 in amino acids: CASSQRTINEQFF. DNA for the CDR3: TGTGCCAGCAGCCAACGAACCATCAATGAGCAGTTCTTC.

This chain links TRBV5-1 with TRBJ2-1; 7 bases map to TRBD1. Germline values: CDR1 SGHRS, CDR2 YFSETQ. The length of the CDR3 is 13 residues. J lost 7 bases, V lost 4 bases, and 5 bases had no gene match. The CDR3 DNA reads TGCGCCAGCAGCAAGGACAGGCTGAATGAGCAGTTCTTC. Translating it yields CASSKDRLNEQFF.

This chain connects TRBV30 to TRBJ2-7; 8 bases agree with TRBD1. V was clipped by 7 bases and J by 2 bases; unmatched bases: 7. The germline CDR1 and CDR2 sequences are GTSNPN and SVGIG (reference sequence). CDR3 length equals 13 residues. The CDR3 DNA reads TGTGCCTCTGGACAGGGCCAGGCCTACGAGCAGTACTTC. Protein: CASGQGQAYEQYF.

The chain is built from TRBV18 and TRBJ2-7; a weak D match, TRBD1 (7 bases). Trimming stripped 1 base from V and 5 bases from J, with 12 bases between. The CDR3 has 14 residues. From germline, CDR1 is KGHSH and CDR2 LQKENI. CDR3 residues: CASSPRAGGNEQYF. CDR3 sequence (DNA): TGTGCCAGCTCACCACGGGCAGGGGGGAACGAGCAGTACTTC.

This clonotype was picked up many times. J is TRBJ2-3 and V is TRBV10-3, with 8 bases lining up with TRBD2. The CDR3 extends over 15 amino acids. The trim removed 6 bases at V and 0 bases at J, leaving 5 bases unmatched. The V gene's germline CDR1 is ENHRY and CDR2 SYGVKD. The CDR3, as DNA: TGTGCCATCAGGTTAGCGGGAAGAAGCACAGATACGCAGTATTTT. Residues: CAIRLAGRSTDTQYF.

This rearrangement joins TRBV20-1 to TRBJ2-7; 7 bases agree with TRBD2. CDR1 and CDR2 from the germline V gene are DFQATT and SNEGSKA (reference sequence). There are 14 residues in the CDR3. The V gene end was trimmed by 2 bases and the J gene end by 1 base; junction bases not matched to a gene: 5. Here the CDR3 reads CSARRGLLSYEQYF. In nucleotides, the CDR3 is TGCAGTGCTAGAAGGGGACTATTGTCCTACGAGCAGTACTTC.

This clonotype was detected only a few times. The CDR3 reads CSVGGQETQYF. The CDR3 nucleotides are TGCAGCGTTGGAGGGCAAGAGACCCAGTACTTC. The chain couples TRBV29-1 to TRBJ2-5, with TRBD2 as a possible D gene (5 bases). This CDR3 has 11 residues. Trimming removed 4 bases at V and 2 bases at J, with 5 bases between. Germline values: CDR1 SQVTM, CDR2 ANQGSEA.